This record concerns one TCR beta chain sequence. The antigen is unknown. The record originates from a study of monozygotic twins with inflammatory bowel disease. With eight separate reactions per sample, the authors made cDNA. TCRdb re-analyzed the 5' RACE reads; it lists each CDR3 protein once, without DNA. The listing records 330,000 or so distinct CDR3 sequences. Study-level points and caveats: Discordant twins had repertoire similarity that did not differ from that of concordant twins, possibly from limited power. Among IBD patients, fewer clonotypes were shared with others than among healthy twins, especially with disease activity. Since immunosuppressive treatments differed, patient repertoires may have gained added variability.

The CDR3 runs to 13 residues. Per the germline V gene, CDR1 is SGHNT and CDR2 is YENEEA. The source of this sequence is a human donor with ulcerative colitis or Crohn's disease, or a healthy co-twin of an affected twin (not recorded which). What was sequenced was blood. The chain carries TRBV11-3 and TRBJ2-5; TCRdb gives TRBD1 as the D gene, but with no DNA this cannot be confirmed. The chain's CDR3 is CASSRNSAETQYF.